This paragraph covers one T cell receptor (beta chain) sequence. The antigen remains undetermined. The data stem from a study of CD8 T cells in ankylosing spondylitis. The germline V and J ends were trimmed by 2 bases and 5 bases, with 6 bases remaining between them. This CDR3 is built from 12 residues. Germline lookup yields CDR1 SGHVS and CDR2 FQNEAQ. Regarding the study as a whole: Those disease-linked clones were CD8+; they were also relatively rare in peripheral blood. Blood from ankylosing spondylitis patients appeared to carry a characteristic eight-variant TCR beta motif.

TCRdb independently ran MiXCR on the 5' RACE reads; one entry per CDR3 protein. The repertoire holds some 87,000 distinct CDR3 sequences, 27% seen once, with less than 60% in the top ten. The TCR comes from a male donor with ankylosing spondylitis or in good health (not recorded which). The chain uses TRBV7-8 and TRBJ2-5; no firm D call. The specimen sequenced was blood, either unsorted or a sorted T cell fraction (not recorded which). DNA of the CDR3: TGTGCCAGCAGCTTATGGGTCGAGACCCAGTACTTC. This translates into CASSLWVETQYF.